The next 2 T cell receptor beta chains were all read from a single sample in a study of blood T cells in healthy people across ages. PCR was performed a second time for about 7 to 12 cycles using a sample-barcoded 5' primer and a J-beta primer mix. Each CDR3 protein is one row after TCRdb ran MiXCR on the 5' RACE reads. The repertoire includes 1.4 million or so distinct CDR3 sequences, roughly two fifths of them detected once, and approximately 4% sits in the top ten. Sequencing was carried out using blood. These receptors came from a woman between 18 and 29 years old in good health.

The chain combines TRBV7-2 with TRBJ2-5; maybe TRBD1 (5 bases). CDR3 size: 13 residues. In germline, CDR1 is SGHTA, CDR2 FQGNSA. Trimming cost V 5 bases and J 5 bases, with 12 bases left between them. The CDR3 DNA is TGTGCCAGCAGCACTCGTTGGGGCGAGACCCAGTACTTC. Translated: CASSTRWGETQYF.

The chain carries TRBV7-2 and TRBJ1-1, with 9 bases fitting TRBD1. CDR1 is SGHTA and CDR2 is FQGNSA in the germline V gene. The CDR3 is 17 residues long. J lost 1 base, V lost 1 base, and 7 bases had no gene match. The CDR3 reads CASSLVGTGRANTEAFF. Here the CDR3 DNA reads TGTGCCAGCAGCTTAGTGGGGACAGGGAGGGCGAACACTGAAGCTTTCTTT.